Below, 3 T cell receptor beta chains from the same sample are listed, as sequenced in a study of brain T cells in children with intractable seizures. TCRdb keeps only in-frame clones here, not all; method: immunoSEQ multiplex PCR. The sample has 300,000 to 400,000 clones, 93% seen once. Time point meaning: blood from clinic visit 5 months post-surgery; TSC patient then seizure free. The sequencing here drew on peripheral blood, taken 4 to 6 months after surgery. All receptors come from a boy under three years old with tuberous sclerosis and intractable seizures.

The gene calls are TRBV30 and TRBJ1-1, with D perhaps matching TRBD1 (6 bases). V lost 7 bases to trimming and J lost 1 base, with 10 bases between them. Per the germline V gene, CDR1 is GTSNPN and CDR2 is SVGIG (reference sequence). CDR3 length: 12 amino acids. This CDR3 reads CAYSTGNTEAFF. The CDR3 DNA is TGTGCCTACTCGACAGGGAACACTGAAGCTTTCTTT.

The chain links TRBV10-3 to TRBJ2-3; TRBD1 aligns across 8 bases. Germline CDR1 and CDR2: ENHRY and SYGVKD. V trimming: 9 bases; J trimming: 2 bases; junction bases outside the gene matches: 1. CDR3 length: 12 residues. The CDR3: CAMGQDTDTQYF. The CDR3 bases are TGTGCCATGGGACAGGACACAGATACGCAGTATTTT.

The chain employs TRBV29-1 and TRBJ2-3; 9 nucleotides match TRBD2. The CDR3 has 18 residues. CDR1 SQVTM and CDR2 ANQGSEA come from the germline V gene. The V segment lost 3 bases and the J segment 4 bases; nucleotides outside the gene matches: 17. CDR3 bases: TGCAGCGTTGATCCCCGGGGAAATGGGGCTAGCGGGGCAGATACGCAGTATTTT. Translating it yields CSVDPRGNGASGADTQYF.